The 19 T cell receptor beta chains below come from one sample, sequenced in a study of STAT5B mutations in CD4+ large granular lymphocyte leukemia. Sequenced by immunoSEQ multiplex PCR; TCRdb stores in-frame clones only, minus some. The table lists nearly 35,000 clones, about 85% of them singletons. The sample taken for sequencing was CD4+ T cells from blood buffy coats. These receptors were collected from a human donor in good health.

V usage is TRBV2 and J usage is TRBJ1-1, with D possibly being TRBD1 (5 bases). The germline V and J ends were trimmed by 6 bases and 1 base, with 12 bases remaining between them. The CDR3 extends over 14 amino acids. Germline V CDR1 and CDR2: SNHLY, FYNNEI. The CDR3: CASREGNPNTEAFF. The CDR3 DNA is TGTGCCAGCAGGGAGGGGAACCCGAACACTGAAGCTTTCTTT. Looking up the rest from reference TRBV2 and TRBJ1-1 gives the full variable domain: EPEVTQTPSHQVTQMGQEVILRCVPISNHLYFYWYRQILGQKVEFLVSFYNNEISEKSEIFDDQFSVERPDGSNFTLKIRSTKLEDSAMYFCASREGNPNTEAFFGQGTRLTVV.

V and J are TRBV27 and TRBJ2-1, with 11 bases that match TRBD2. V lost 4 bases to trimming and J lost 11 bases; unmatched junction nucleotides: 10. CDR1 and CDR2 from the germline V gene are MNHEY and SMNVEV (reference sequence). This CDR3 spans 15 amino acids. The CDR3 nucleotides are TGTGCCAGCAGTTCTCCGGGACTAGCGGCCCTTAAGCAGTTCTTC. Translated: CASSSPGLAALKQFF.

The genes are TRBV25-1 and TRBJ2-5; TRBD1 aligns across 8 bases. The CDR3 is 14 amino acids. Looked up from germline, CDR1 is MGHDK and CDR2 is SYGVNS. The trim removed 1 base at V and 4 bases at J, leaving 2 bases unmatched. Here the CDR3 reads CASSESGQGETQYF. CDR3 in DNA: TGTGCCAGCAGTGAATCCGGACAGGGAGAGACCCAGTACTTC.

The chain is built from TRBV6-1 and TRBJ1-1; D gene unclear. Germline CDR1 MNHNS, CDR2 SASEGT. Trimming took 6 bases from V and 3 from J, leaving 11 bases between them. The CDR3 covers 13 residues. The CDR3 DNA follows: TGTGCCAGCAGATACGTTAGAGACACTGAAGCTTTCTTT. Translation gives CASRYVRDTEAFF.

As DNA, the CDR3 is TGTGCCAGCAGTGAAAGGCTAGCGGGAGAGCCCGCCTACAATGAGCAGTTCTTC. Translated: CASSERLAGEPAYNEQFF. The J gene is TRBJ2-1, the V gene TRBV2; 10 nucleotides match TRBD2. Germline-derived CDR1 and CDR2 are SNHLY and FYNNEI. The CDR3 runs 18 residues. The trim removed 2 bases at V and 2 bases at J, leaving 9 bases unmatched.

The rearrangement uses TRBV6-1 and TRBJ1-2; no reliable D call. Trimming removed 6 bases at V and 4 bases at J, with 6 bases between. The CDR3 totals 11 residues. CDR1 is MNHNS and CDR2 is SASEGT in the germline V gene. CDR3 protein: CASRIGYGYTF. CDR3 nucleotide sequence: TGTGCCAGCAGGATCGGCTATGGCTACACCTTC.

V is TRBV5-4 and J is TRBJ2-5, with 7 bases identical to TRBD2. With V trimmed by 0 bases and J by 4 bases, 0 bases remained unmatched. The CDR3 length is 13 residues. From germline, CDR1 is SGHNT and CDR2 YYREEE (reference sequence). The CDR3, as DNA: TGTGCCAGCAGCTTGGCGGGAGGAGAGACCCAGTACTTC. It specifies CASSLAGGETQYF.

The chain combines TRBV5-4 with TRBJ1-3; 7 bases line up with TRBD1. J gave up 0 bases and V 2 bases, and 5 bases lay outside the gene matches. The CDR3 runs 16 residues. Germline V lookup: CDR1 SGHNT, CDR2 YYREEE (reference sequence). The CDR3 DNA reads as TGTGCCAGCAGCTTCGCAGGGGGTCTCTCTGGAAACACCATATATTTT. Its translation: CASSFAGGLSGNTIYF.

This chain connects TRBV7-2 to TRBJ1-1, with 7 nucleotides matching TRBD1. V lost 2 bases and J lost 7; bases outside the gene matches: 13. The CDR3 length is 16 residues. Per the germline V gene, CDR1 is SGHTA and CDR2 is FQGNSA. CDR3 sequence (DNA): TGTGCCAGCAGCTTACCCGGAACAGGGGCCACCTTTGAAGCTTTCTTT. Its protein product is CASSLPGTGATFEAFF.

The V gene is TRBV9, the J gene TRBJ2-5, with 9 bases matching TRBD2. The V gene end was trimmed by 4 bases and the J gene end by 5 bases; junction bases not matched to a gene: 6. This CDR3 region has 14 residues. Germline-derived CDR1 and CDR2 are SGDLS and YYNGEE. The CDR3 nucleotides read TGTGCCAGCAGCACACTAGCGGGTGGGGAGACCCAGTACTTC. It codes for CASSTLAGGETQYF.

The rearrangement links TRBV7-9 to TRBJ2-3; 9 bases agree with TRBD1. Germline assignment: CDR1 SEHNR and CDR2 FQNEAQ (reference sequence). V shed 4 bases and J 2 bases; nucleotides not matched to a gene: 4. The CDR3 length is 15 residues. CDR3: CASSSRQGDTDTQYF. CDR3 nucleotides: TGTGCCAGCAGCTCGCGACAGGGGGACACAGATACGCAGTATTTT.

The V call is TRBV18, the J call TRBJ2-5; 9 positions match TRBD2. CDR1 and CDR2 (germline): KGHSH, LQKENI. With 3 bases clipped from V and 5 bases from J, the junction kept 4 bases outside the gene matches. The CDR3 is made up of 14 amino acids. In DNA, the CDR3 is TGTGCCAGCTCACCCCTAGCGGGATTGGAGACCCAGTACTTC. Protein: CASSPLAGLETQYF.

This clone was counted a few times. The chain employs TRBV5-6 and TRBJ1-1; 9 nucleotides agree with TRBD1. Per the germline V gene, CDR1 is SGHDT and CDR2 is YYEEEE. The CDR3 totals 15 residues. Germline trimming cut 0 bases from V and 1 base from J; bases unmatched to any gene: 1. The CDR3 sequence is CASSLGTGENTEAFF. CDR3 nucleotides: TGTGCCAGCAGCTTGGGGACAGGGGAGAACACTGAAGCTTTCTTT.

The rearrangement uses TRBV5-1 and TRBJ1-4, with D uncertain. CDR3 size: 14 residues. CDR1 is SGHRS and CDR2 is YFSETQ in the germline V gene. Between the trimmed V and J ends, which lost 0 bases and 4 bases, there was a span of 7 bases. CDR3 in DNA: TGCGCCAGCAGCTTGGGCGGGAGTAATGAAAAACTGTTTTTT. Its translation is CASSLGGSNEKLFF.

This clone was found a few times. In nucleotides, the CDR3 is TGTGCCACCAGCAGACAGGGACAGTACCTAGCCAAAAACATTCAGTACTTC. It encodes CATSRQGQYLAKNIQYF. The V call is TRBV15, the J call TRBJ2-4; 7 bases agree with TRBD1. This CDR3 spans 17 amino acids. Germline-derived CDR1 and CDR2 are LNHNV and YYDKDF (reference sequence). V shed 2 bases, J shed 0 bases, and the junction held 7 bases outside the gene matches.

The rearrangement uses TRBV2 and TRBJ2-2, with D hard to call. V lost 4 bases and J 9 bases, leaving 21 bases between the germline ends. Germline loops: CDR1 SNHLY, CDR2 FYNNEI. CDR3 length: 16 residues. The CDR3 is CASSGSTATAKRELFF. For the CDR3, the DNA is TGTGCCAGCAGTGGTTCCACAGCTACCGCAAAGAGGGAGCTGTTTTTT.

This clone was recorded a few times. The chain is built from TRBV6-6 and TRBJ1-2; 7 bases match TRBD1. The CDR3 contains 13 residues. V was pared by 6 bases and J by 2 bases, with 3 bases of the junction left unmatched. Germline values: CDR1 MNHNY, CDR2 SVGAGI (reference sequence). Here the CDR3 reads CASSMTGNYGYTF. The CDR3 DNA reads as TGTGCCAGCAGCATGACAGGGAACTATGGCTACACCTTC.

The genes are TRBV15 and TRBJ2-7; D is perhaps TRBD1 (6 bases). There are 13 residues in the CDR3. The V end was cut by 1 base, the J end by 2 bases, with 6 bases between. The germline CDR1 and CDR2 sequences are LNHNV and YYDKDF (reference sequence). CDR3 protein: CATSRGDTYEQYF. The CDR3 DNA reads as TGTGCCACCAGCAGAGGGGACACCTACGAGCAGTACTTC.

This clone has just one count. The chain has TRBV5-1 and TRBJ2-7, with D unclear. Looked up from germline, CDR1 is SGHRS and CDR2 is YFSETQ. This CDR3 spans 12 amino acids. Trimming took off 4 bases at V and 3 bases at J, with 8 bases between the two ends. In DNA, the CDR3 is TGCGCCAGCAGCCCCAATTACTACGAGCAGTACTTC. The encoded protein is CASSPNYYEQYF.